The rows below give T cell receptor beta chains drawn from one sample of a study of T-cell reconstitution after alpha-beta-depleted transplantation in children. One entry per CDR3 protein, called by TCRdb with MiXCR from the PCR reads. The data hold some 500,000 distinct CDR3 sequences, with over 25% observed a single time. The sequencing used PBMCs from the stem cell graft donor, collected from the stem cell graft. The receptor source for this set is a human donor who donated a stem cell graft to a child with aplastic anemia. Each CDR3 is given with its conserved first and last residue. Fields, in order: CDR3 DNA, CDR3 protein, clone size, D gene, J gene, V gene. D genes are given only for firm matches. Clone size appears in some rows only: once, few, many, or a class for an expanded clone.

CDR3 DNA: TGTGCCAGCAGTTACGCGGGGGCGGGCGTGGGCACCGGGGAGCTGTTTTTT
CDR3 protein: CASSYAGAGVGTGELFF
clone size: few
D gene: NA
J gene: TRBJ2-2
V gene: TRBV6-5

CDR3 DNA: TGTGCCAGCAGCGTGAGGGACCCAGCCAATGAGCAGTTCTTC
CDR3 protein: CASSVRDPANEQFF
clone size: few
D gene: NA
J gene: TRBJ2-1
V gene: TRBV9

CDR3 DNA: TGCAGCGTTGAAGATTTTGGCGGGAGGGTTGGGAATGAGCAGTTCTTC
CDR3 protein: CSVEDFGGRVGNEQFF
clone size: NA
D gene: TRBD2
J gene: TRBJ2-1
V gene: TRBV29-1

CDR3 DNA: TGTGCCAGCAGGCCTACAGAAAACACCGGGGAGCTGTTTTTT
CDR3 protein: CASRPTENTGELFF
clone size: few
D gene: NA
J gene: TRBJ2-2
V gene: TRBV7-9

CDR3 DNA: TGTGCCAGCAGTTACTCGAAGGTCACCGGGGAGCTGTTTTTT
CDR3 protein: CASSYSKVTGELFF
clone size: few
D gene: NA
J gene: TRBJ2-2
V gene: TRBV6-2/TRBV6-3

CDR3 DNA: TGCGCCAGCACCACGAATCCCGGGACAGGGATCGACAATGAGCAGTTCTTC
CDR3 protein: CASTTNPGTGIDNEQFF
clone size: few
D gene: TRBD1
J gene: TRBJ2-1
V gene: TRBV5-1

CDR3 DNA: TGTGCCAGCAGCGTAGCAGGACTAGCGGCCCACAATGAGCAGTTCTTC
CDR3 protein: CASSVAGLAAHNEQFF
clone size: NA
D gene: TRBD2
J gene: TRBJ2-1
V gene: TRBV9

CDR3 DNA: TGTGCCAGCAGCGTCCCCGGGACAGGGACTTCGCGGGCCAACGTCCTGACTTTC
CDR3 protein: CASSVPGTGTSRANVLTF
clone size: NA
D gene: TRBD1
J gene: TRBJ2-6
V gene: TRBV11-2

CDR3 DNA: TGTGCCAGCAGATCCCAATTCCCTCTAGCGATTAGCACAGATACGCAGTATTTT
CDR3 protein: CASRSQFPLAISTDTQYF
clone size: NA
D gene: NA
J gene: TRBJ2-3
V gene: TRBV6-2/TRBV6-3

CDR3 DNA: TGTGCCAGCAGCCGTGTCGTGGGTGGGGGGGAGACCCAGTACTTC
CDR3 protein: CASSRVVGGGETQYF
clone size: NA
D gene: NA
J gene: TRBJ2-5
V gene: TRBV3-1

CDR3 DNA: TGTGCCAGCTCACCGTACAGGGGGACTGAAGCTTTCTTT
CDR3 protein: CASSPYRGTEAFF
clone size: NA
D gene: TRBD1
J gene: TRBJ1-1
V gene: TRBV18

CDR3 DNA: TGTGCCAGCAGCCCCGGGGACAGGGGGTCCTACGAGCAGTACTTC
CDR3 protein: CASSPGDRGSYEQYF
clone size: few
D gene: TRBD1
J gene: TRBJ2-7
V gene: TRBV5-5